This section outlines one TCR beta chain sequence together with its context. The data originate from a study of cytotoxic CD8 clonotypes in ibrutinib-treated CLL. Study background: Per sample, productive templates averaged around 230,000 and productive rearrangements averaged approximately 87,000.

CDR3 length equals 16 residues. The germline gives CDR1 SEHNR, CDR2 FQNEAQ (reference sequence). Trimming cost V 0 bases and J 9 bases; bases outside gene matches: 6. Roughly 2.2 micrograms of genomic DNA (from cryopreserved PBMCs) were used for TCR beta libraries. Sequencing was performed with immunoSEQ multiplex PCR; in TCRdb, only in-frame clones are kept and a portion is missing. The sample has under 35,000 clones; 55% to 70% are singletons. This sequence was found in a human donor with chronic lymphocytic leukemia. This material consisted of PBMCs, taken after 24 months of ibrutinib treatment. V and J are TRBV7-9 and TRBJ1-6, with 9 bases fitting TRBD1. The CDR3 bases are TGTGCCAGCAGCTTAGCACAGGGGGCGCTTGGTTCACCCCTCCACTTT. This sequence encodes CASSLAQGALGSPLHF.